This T cell receptor beta chain was recovered during a study of blood T cell repertoires in COVID-19. On the study more broadly: Researchers got acute and convalescent COVID-19 samples from the United States, Italy and Spain.

Germline V gene sequence: CDR1 SGHTA, CDR2 FQGNSA. This CDR3 has 16 residues. V gave up 4 bases and J gave up 5 bases, with 17 bases separating them. In the study's own analysis: How many nucleated cells were present was estimated from reference gene primer amplification. Only in-frame clones appear in the TCRdb table, and some are missing; sequencing was by immunoSEQ multiplex PCR. V, J and clone size are those of that table, while D and trimming were read from the DNA. The sample records about 280,000 clones, over 75% being singletons. This clonotype was sampled from a young man with active or convalescent COVID-19. Sequenced material: peripheral blood. The chain employs TRBV7-2 and TRBJ1-4; maybe TRBD1 (5 bases). The CDR3 DNA sequence: TGTGCCAGCAGCTCCCCCTCCAGGGTTGGAAATGAAAAACTGTTTTTT. This translates into CASSSPSRVGNEKLFF.